Detailed here is one T cell receptor beta chain. The sample is drawn from a study of blood T cell repertoires in COVID-19. Germline CDR1 and CDR2: SGHDT and YYEEEE. V shed 0 bases and J shed 4 bases, with 13 bases lying between them. The CDR3 spans 15 residues. The data were produced by immunoSEQ multiplex PCR, yet TCRdb's version contains in-frame clones alone and is incomplete. The table has hundreds of thousands of clones, 85% seen once. Enrollees, about 18 to 89 years old, lived in about two dozen US areas. The clonotype comes from a young woman who had been exposed to COVID-19. What was sequenced was PBMCs or T cells enriched from blood (not recorded which). The chain joins TRBV5-6 to TRBJ1-1; D unresolved. The CDR3 DNA reads TGTGCCAGCAGCTTGGATCGTGTGGAGCGCACTGAAGCTTTCTTT. Its translation is CASSLDRVERTEAFF.